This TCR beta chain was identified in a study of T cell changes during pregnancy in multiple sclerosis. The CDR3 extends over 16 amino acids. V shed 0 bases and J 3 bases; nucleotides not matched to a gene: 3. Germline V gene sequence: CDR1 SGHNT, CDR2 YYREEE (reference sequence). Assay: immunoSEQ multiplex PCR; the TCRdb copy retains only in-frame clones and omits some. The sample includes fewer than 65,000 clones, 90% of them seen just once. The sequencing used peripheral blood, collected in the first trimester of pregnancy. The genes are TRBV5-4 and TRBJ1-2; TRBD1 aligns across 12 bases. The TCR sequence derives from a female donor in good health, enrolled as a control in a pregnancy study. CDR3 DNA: TGTGCCAGCAGCTTGGGGGGACAGGGGGCGGACTATGGCTACACCTTC. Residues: CASSLGGQGADYGYTF. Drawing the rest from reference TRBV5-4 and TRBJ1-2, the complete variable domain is ETGVTQSPTHLIKTRGQQVTLRCSSQSGHNTVSWYQQALGQGPQFIFQYYREEENGRGNFPPRFSGLQFPNYSSELNVNALELDDSALYLCASSLGGQGADYGYTFGSGTRLTVV.